The 12 T cell receptor beta chains below were found in one sample sequenced in a study of control samples from healthy donors and cancer patients. Some clones are missing from TCRdb's copy, which holds only in-frame ones; the method was immunoSEQ multiplex PCR. The sample has over 100,000 clones; under 95% are singletons. Sequenced input: blood. The receptor source for this set is a woman between 18 and 29 years old in good health.

V and J are TRBV7-3 and TRBJ1-2; D remains unclear. The V gene's germline CDR1 is SGHTA and CDR2 FQGTGA. Trimming pared 2 bases from V and 5 bases from J, leaving 15 bases between. The CDR3 contains 15 residues. The CDR3 DNA reads as TGTGCCAGCAGCTTACCGCTCGGCAGCTTTTATGGCTACACCTTC. Translated: CASSLPLGSFYGYTF.

In regard to this clone: Sequence at one end of the junction differs from germline and may be a read error. CDR3: CASSLIGSGTGGEPFF. The DNA of the CDR3 is TGTGCCAGCAGCTTGATCGGTAGCGGGACTGGCGGGGAGCCGTTTTTT. V and J are TRBV5-4 and TRBJ2-2, with TRBD2 identical over 8 bases. CDR1 SGHNT and CDR2 YYREEE come from the germline V gene (reference sequence). The length of the CDR3 is 16 residues.

The rearrangement links TRBV19 to TRBJ2-3; no reliable D call. There are 15 residues in the CDR3. The V gene lost 3 bases and the J gene lost 4 bases, with 14 bases spanning the gap. The germline V gene encodes CDR1 LNHDA and CDR2 SQIVND (reference sequence). The CDR3 reads CASSMNPQPSDTQYF. In DNA, the CDR3 is TGTGCCAGTAGTATGAATCCCCAACCCTCAGATACGCAGTATTTT.

This clone appeared a single time. The rearrangement links TRBV5-4 to TRBJ1-2; possibly TRBD1 for D (6 bases). This CDR3 is 13 amino acids long. Trimming shortened V by 4 bases and J by 4 bases, and 11 bases separated the two germline ends. Per the germline V gene, CDR1 is SGHNT and CDR2 is YYREEE (reference sequence). CDR3 DNA: TGTGCCAGCAGCCCCAGGGGTGGCTATGGCTACACCTTC. Translated, it gives CASSPRGGYGYTF.

The chain employs TRBV18 and TRBJ1-6, with D possibly TRBD1 on 5 matching bases. The V gene's germline CDR1 is KGHSH and CDR2 LQKENI. The CDR3 loop spans 16 amino acids. V shed 5 bases and J shed 7 bases, with 18 bases lying between them. DNA for the CDR3: TGTGCCAGCTCAACCAGGGCCCCCCAAGAAAATTCACCCCTCCACTTT. It is translated as CASSTRAPQENSPLHF.

The J gene is TRBJ2-7, the V gene TRBV6-1, with no clear D. This CDR3 contains 14 residues. CDR1 MNHNS and CDR2 SASEGT come from the germline V gene. The ends were cut back, 2 bases at V and 3 bases at J, with 11 bases in the middle. The CDR3 reads CASSESDGYYEQYF. CDR3 coding DNA: TGTGCCAGCAGTGAAAGTGACGGCTACTACGAGCAGTACTTC.

This sequence joins TRBV14 and TRBJ2-7, with 8 nucleotides matching TRBD1. Germline values: CDR1 SGHDN, CDR2 FVKESK. This CDR3 is built from 18 residues. V was clipped by 1 base and J by 6 bases; unmatched bases: 17. The CDR3 nucleotides are TGTGCCAGCAGCCAAGCCAACACAGGGACAGGCTTTCGTTCCGAGCAGTACTTC. This gives the protein CASSQANTGTGFRSEQYF.

This chain joins TRBV4-1 and TRBJ1-4; TRBD1 is a possible D gene (6 bases). The CDR3 loop spans 15 amino acids. Trimming shortened V by 2 bases and J by 4 bases, and 11 bases separated the two germline ends. Looked up from germline, CDR1 is MGHRA and CDR2 is YSYEKL. CDR3 residues: CASSQRTANNEKLFF. In DNA, the CDR3 is TGCGCCAGCAGCCAACGGACAGCTAATAATGAAAAACTGTTTTTT.

V and J are TRBV5-4 and TRBJ1-5; perhaps TRBD1 as D (6 bases). CDR1 and CDR2 from the germline V gene are SGHNT and YYREEE (reference sequence). Trimming left V 0 bases short and J 1 base short, with 11 bases between. The CDR3 totals 16 residues. This chain's CDR3 is CASSLGGAGSNQPQHF. CDR3 DNA sequence: TGTGCCAGCAGCTTGGGGGGGGCCGGGAGCAATCAGCCCCAGCATTTT.

The V and J genes are TRBV9 and TRBJ1-3; D is uncertain. The V gene lost 0 bases and the J gene lost 0 bases, with 7 bases spanning the gap. Germline CDR1 SGDLS, CDR2 YYNGEE. The CDR3 contains 15 residues. The CDR3 DNA follows: TGTGCCAGCAGCGTAGCTCTGTTCTCTGGAAACACCATATATTTT. Translated, it gives CASSVALFSGNTIYF.

The gene calls are TRBV28 and TRBJ1-1; TRBD1 might be the D (5 bases). Germline assignment: CDR1 MDHEN and CDR2 SYDVKM. The V end lost 5 bases, the J end lost 2 bases, and 12 bases lay between the germline ends. The CDR3 is 14 residues long. CDR3 amino acids: CASSLRQRNTEAFF. Written as DNA, the CDR3 is TGTGCCAGCAGTCTCAGACAGCGAAACACTGAAGCTTTCTTT.

The chain couples TRBV5-5 to TRBJ1-2; D is perhaps TRBD1 (5 bases). Germline V gene data show CDR1 as SGHKS and CDR2 as YYEKEE (reference sequence). CDR3 size: 12 residues. V was shortened by 7 bases and J by 3 bases, with 10 bases between the two germline ends. CDR3 nucleotide sequence: TGTGCCAGCGGTGAGGGACACTATGGCTACACCTTC. Translation: CASGEGHYGYTF.